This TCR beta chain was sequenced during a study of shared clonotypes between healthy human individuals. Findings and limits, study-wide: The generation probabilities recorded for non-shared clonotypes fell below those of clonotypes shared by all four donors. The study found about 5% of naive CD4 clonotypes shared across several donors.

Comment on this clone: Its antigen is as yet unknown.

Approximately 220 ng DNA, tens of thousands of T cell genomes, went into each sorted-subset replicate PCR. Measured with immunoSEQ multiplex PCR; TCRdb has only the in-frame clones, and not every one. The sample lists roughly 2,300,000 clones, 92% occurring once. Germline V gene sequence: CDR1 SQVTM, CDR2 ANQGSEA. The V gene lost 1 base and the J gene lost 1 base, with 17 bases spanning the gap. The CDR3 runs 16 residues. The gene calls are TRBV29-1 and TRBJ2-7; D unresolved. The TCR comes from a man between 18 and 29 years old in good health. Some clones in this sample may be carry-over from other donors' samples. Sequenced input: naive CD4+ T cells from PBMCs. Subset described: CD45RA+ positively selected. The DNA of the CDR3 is TGCAGCGTTGAAGTCCCATCAGGTGGGTTGTCCTACGAGCAGTACTTC. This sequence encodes CSVEVPSGGLSYEQYF.